These 7 T cell receptor beta chains came from one sample sequenced in a study of human T cells and chemical hapten exposure. From the RACE reads, TCRdb called clonotypes with MiXCR, one entry per CDR3 protein. The sample has about 71,000 distinct CDR3 sequences; around 10% are singletons. The time point was: patch test 3, about 24 weeks after DPC sensitization. Specified treatment: therapeutic diphenylcyclopropenone sensitization with weekly scalp DPC. This specimen was whole blood, taken in connection with sensitization to the hapten diphenylcyclopropenone (DPC). The receptors derive from a woman aged 45-59 years with alopecia areata. Some clones in this sample may be carry-over from other donors' samples.

The CDR3: CASSSLNQPQHF. CDR3 nucleotide sequence: TGTGCCAGCAGTTCCCTAAATCAGCCCCAGCATTTT. The chain couples TRBV28 to TRBJ1-5; the D is unclear. This CDR3 comprises 12 residues. Trimming pared 4 bases from V and 4 bases from J, leaving 5 bases between. CDR1 and CDR2 from the germline V gene are MDHEN and SYDVKM.

This clonotype has a count of ten or more. The chain links TRBV10-2 to TRBJ1-5; D remains ambiguous. CDR1 is WSHSY, CDR2 SAAADI, per germline. Trimming cost V 3 bases and J 3 bases, with 3 bases left between them. The CDR3 extends over 12 amino acids. The CDR3 DNA follows: TGCGCCAGCAGTGACCCCAATCAGCCCCAGCATTTT. Amino acids: CASSDPNQPQHF.

This clonotype appeared many times. The chain links TRBV20-1 to TRBJ2-1; D uncertain. The CDR3 has 15 residues. V was shortened by 5 bases and J by 0 bases, with 14 bases between the two germline ends. Germline CDR1 is DFQATT and CDR2 is SNEGSKA (reference sequence). CDR3 sequence: CSARLIDLSYNEQFF. For the CDR3, the DNA is TGCAGTGCTCGACTCATAGACCTCTCCTACAATGAGCAGTTCTTC.

By its share, this clonotype is medium-sized. The chain combines TRBV12-3 or TRBV12-4 with TRBJ1-2; D is uncertain. The CDR3 is 11 amino acids. V lost 3 bases and J lost 5, with 4 bases in between. As DNA, the CDR3 is TGTGCCAGCAGTTTTGGATATGGCTACACCTTC. It specifies CASSFGYGYTF.

V usage is TRBV29-1 and J usage is TRBJ1-5; D possibly corresponds to TRBD1 (6 bases). V was shortened by 4 bases and J by 5 bases, with 15 bases between the two germline ends. The CDR3 has 14 residues. From germline, CDR1 is SQVTM and CDR2 ANQGSEA. CDR3 sequence reads: CSVAVGGADQPQHF. CDR3 coding DNA: TGCAGCGTTGCCGTCGGGGGGGCTGATCAGCCCCAGCATTTT.

A few counts support this clonotype. This chain links TRBV12-5 with TRBJ2-3; D is unclear. The CDR3 is 14 amino acids. V shed 10 bases and J shed 11 bases, with 25 bases lying between them. The germline V gene has CDR1 LGHNT and CDR2 FRNRAP. Here the CDR3 reads CAILRRSPQWVQYF. Here the CDR3 DNA reads TGTGCTATACTGAGACGCTCCCCTCAATGGGTGCAGTATTTT. The whole variable domain, remainder taken from reference TRBV12-5 and TRBJ2-3, is DARVTQTPRHKVTEMGQEVTMRCQPILGHNTVFWYRQTMMQGLELLAYFRNRAPLDDSGMPKDRFSAEMPDATLATLKIQPSEPRDSAVYFCAILRRSPQWVQYFGPGTRLTVL.

This clonotype was seen at least ten times. The chain recombines TRBV23-1 with TRBJ2-7; D tentatively reads TRBD1 or TRBD2 (5 bases each). TRBV23-1 is an ORF, with its function uncertain. The CDR3 runs to 14 residues. V dropped 8 bases and J dropped 8 bases, with 22 bases sitting between them. The CDR3: CASGSRDLGPKQYF. As DNA, the CDR3 is TGCGCCAGCGGCTCCCGGGACCTTGGCCCTAAGCAGTACTTC.